These T cell receptor beta chains were read from a single sample in a study of shared clonotypes between healthy human individuals. Repertoires were generated with immunoSEQ multiplex PCR, while TCRdb's copy carries only in-frame clones and drops some. In the table there are fewer than 800,000 clones, 90% to 95% of which are singletons. Sequencing was carried out using naive CD8+ T cells sorted from blood. The receptors originated from a man between 25 and 39 years old in good health. Both conserved end residues are part of each CDR3. Each record gives: V gene, clone size, J gene, D gene, CDR3 protein, CDR3 DNA. The D gene is left open where the match is weak. Clone size appears in some rows only: once, few, many, or a class for an expanded clone.

V gene: TRBV2; clone size: -; J gene: TRBJ1-1; D gene: -; CDR3 protein: CASSGGYPVNTEAFF; CDR3 DNA: TGTGCCAGCAGTGGTGGGTATCCGGTGAACACTGAAGCTTTCTTT
V gene: TRBV27; clone size: -; J gene: TRBJ2-3; D gene: -; CDR3 protein: CASSLNTDTQYF; CDR3 DNA: TGTGCCAGCAGTTTGAACACAGATACGCAGTATTTT
V gene: TRBV7-8; clone size: -; J gene: TRBJ1-2; D gene: -; CDR3 protein: CASSSQRGFNYGYTF; CDR3 DNA: TGTGCCAGCAGCTCTCAAAGGGGGTTCAACTATGGCTACACCTTC
V gene: TRBV7-9; clone size: once; J gene: TRBJ1-4; D gene: -; CDR3 protein: CASSLSTGTNEKLFF; CDR3 DNA: TGTGCCAGCAGCTTATCGACGGGCACCAATGAAAAACTGTTTTTT
V gene: TRBV4-2; clone size: -; J gene: TRBJ1-1; D gene: -; CDR3 protein: CASSQEVEMNTEAFF; CDR3 DNA: TGTGCCAGCAGCCAAGAGGTGGAGATGAACACTGAAGCTTTCTTT
V gene: TRBV29-1; clone size: -; J gene: TRBJ1-3; D gene: -; CDR3 protein: CSVDHGSGNTIYF; CDR3 DNA: TGCAGCGTTGATCATGGCTCTGGAAACACCATATATTTT
V gene: TRBV4-3; clone size: once; J gene: TRBJ2-1; D gene: -; CDR3 protein: CASSQDSGSWNEQFF; CDR3 DNA: TGCGCCAGCAGCCAAGATTCCGGGAGCTGGAATGAGCAGTTCTTC
V gene: TRBV30; clone size: -; J gene: TRBJ1-4; D gene: -; CDR3 protein: CAWSQESRLFF; CDR3 DNA: TGTGCCTGGAGCCAGGAATCGAGACTGTTTTTT
V gene: TRBV27; clone size: -; J gene: TRBJ2-7; D gene: TRBD1; CDR3 protein: CASSLTGGFYYEQYF; CDR3 DNA: TGTGCCAGCAGCTTGACAGGGGGTTTTTACTACGAGCAGTACTTC
V gene: TRBV7-6; clone size: once; J gene: TRBJ2-7; D gene: TRBD2; CDR3 protein: CASSLGTGTSGRALEQYF; CDR3 DNA: TGTGCCAGCAGCTTAGGGACCGGGACTAGCGGGAGGGCCCTCGAGCAGTACTTC
V gene: TRBV6-5; clone size: -; J gene: TRBJ1-2; D gene: TRBD1; CDR3 protein: CASSHYSGQATGYTF; CDR3 DNA: TGTGCCAGCAGCCACTACTCGGGACAGGCGACGGGCTACACCTTC
V gene: TRBV2; clone size: -; J gene: TRBJ2-7; D gene: TRBD2; CDR3 protein: CASSVQGLAGAIGQYF; CDR3 DNA: TGTGCCAGCAGTGTCCAGGGACTAGCGGGAGCCATTGGACAGTACTTC
V gene: TRBV5-1; clone size: -; J gene: TRBJ2-3; D gene: -; CDR3 protein: CASTATLRTDTQYF; CDR3 DNA: TGCGCCAGCACGGCAACTCTACGTACAGATACGCAGTATTTT
V gene: TRBV9; clone size: -; J gene: TRBJ2-5; D gene: TRBD1; CDR3 protein: CASSGGQRVPETQYF; CDR3 DNA: TGTGCCAGCAGCGGGGGACAGAGAGTTCCGGAGACCCAGTACTTC
V gene: TRBV27; clone size: -; J gene: TRBJ2-7; D gene: -; CDR3 protein: CASSPRGSYEQYF; CDR3 DNA: TGTGCCAGCAGCCCTAGGGGGTCCTACGAGCAGTACTTC
V gene: TRBV10-1; clone size: -; J gene: TRBJ2-7; D gene: TRBD1; CDR3 protein: CASGRTGGREQYF; CDR3 DNA: TGCGCCAGCGGACGGACAGGGGGCCGGGAGCAGTACTTC
V gene: TRBV18; clone size: -; J gene: TRBJ2-1; D gene: -; CDR3 protein: CASSPDGSVTPYNEQFF; CDR3 DNA: TGTGCCAGCTCACCAGACGGTTCCGTGACCCCCTACAATGAGCAGTTCTTC
V gene: TRBV7-8; clone size: -; J gene: TRBJ2-7; D gene: -; CDR3 protein: CASSLEDVHEQYF; CDR3 DNA: TGTGCCAGCAGCTTAGAGGATGTCCACGAGCAGTACTTC
V gene: TRBV15; clone size: -; J gene: TRBJ2-7; D gene: -; CDR3 protein: CATSQLGEQYF; CDR3 DNA: TGTGCCACCAGCCAACTAGGGGAGCAGTACTTC
V gene: TRBV4-2; clone size: -; J gene: TRBJ2-6; D gene: -; CDR3 protein: CASSPNQAGANVLTF; CDR3 DNA: TGTGCCAGCAGCCCGAACCAGGCCGGGGCCAACGTCCTGACTTTC
V gene: TRBV4-1; clone size: -; J gene: TRBJ2-7; D gene: TRBD2; CDR3 protein: CASSPEQTGTSGYEQYF; CDR3 DNA: TGCGCCAGCAGCCCTGAACAAACCGGGACTAGCGGTTACGAGCAGTACTTC
V gene: TRBV7-9; clone size: -; J gene: TRBJ2-5; D gene: -; CDR3 protein: CASSFSRDETQYF; CDR3 DNA: TGTGCCAGCAGCTTTTCGCGGGACGAGACCCAGTACTTC
V gene: TRBV27; clone size: -; J gene: TRBJ1-2; D gene: -; CDR3 protein: CASSFQGTNYGYTF; CDR3 DNA: TGTGCCAGCAGTTTTCAGGGTACTAACTATGGCTACACCTTC
V gene: TRBV4-1; clone size: few; J gene: TRBJ1-1; D gene: -; CDR3 protein: CASSQVMNTEAFF; CDR3 DNA: TGCGCCAGCAGCCAAGTCATGAACACTGAAGCTTTCTTT
V gene: TRBV27; clone size: -; J gene: TRBJ1-5; D gene: -; CDR3 protein: CASSPLAGEGQPQHF; CDR3 DNA: TGTGCCAGCAGCCCCCTCGCAGGGGAGGGCCAGCCCCAGCATTTT
V gene: TRBV6-1; clone size: once; J gene: TRBJ2-3; D gene: -; CDR3 protein: CASKPERFADTQYF; CDR3 DNA: TGTGCCAGCAAACCAGAGCGGTTCGCAGATACGCAGTATTTT
V gene: TRBV7-9; clone size: -; J gene: TRBJ2-5; D gene: TRBD1; CDR3 protein: CASSLAADRWETQYF; CDR3 DNA: TGTGCCAGCAGCTTAGCCGCGGACAGGTGGGAGACCCAGTACTTC
V gene: TRBV7-2; clone size: -; J gene: TRBJ2-7; D gene: -; CDR3 protein: CASSFGDYEQYF; CDR3 DNA: TGTGCCAGCAGCTTCGGCGACTACGAGCAGTACTTC
V gene: TRBV27; clone size: -; J gene: TRBJ2-3; D gene: TRBD2; CDR3 protein: CASSLSWTSPDTQYF; CDR3 DNA: TGTGCCAGCAGTTTATCGTGGACTAGCCCAGATACGCAGTATTTT
V gene: TRBV7-9; clone size: -; J gene: TRBJ2-2; D gene: -; CDR3 protein: CASSFYAGANTGELFF; CDR3 DNA: TGTGCCAGCAGCTTCTATGCAGGCGCCAACACCGGGGAGCTGTTTTTT
V gene: TRBV7-3; clone size: once; J gene: TRBJ2-2; D gene: -; CDR3 protein: CASSLTGRSGRTDSGELFF; CDR3 DNA: TGTGCCAGCAGCTTAACGGGGAGGTCGGGGCGAACCGATTCCGGGGAGCTGTTTTTT
V gene: TRBV7-9; clone size: -; J gene: TRBJ2-1; D gene: -; CDR3 protein: CASSTWGDRTGSYNEQFF; CDR3 DNA: TGTGCCAGCAGCACCTGGGGGGATCGGACGGGATCTTACAATGAGCAGTTCTTC
V gene: TRBV9; clone size: -; J gene: TRBJ2-6; D gene: -; CDR3 protein: CASSPTDLPGANVLTF; CDR3 DNA: TGTGCCAGCAGTCCCACTGATCTTCCTGGGGCCAACGTCCTGACTTTC
V gene: TRBV23-1; clone size: -; J gene: TRBJ2-1; D gene: -; CDR3 protein: CASSLDGTSSSYNEQFF; CDR3 DNA: TGCGCCAGCAGCCTCGACGGGACGTCGAGCTCCTACAATGAGCAGTTCTTC
V gene: TRBV15; clone size: -; J gene: TRBJ2-5; D gene: -; CDR3 protein: CATSGEGRGGETQYF; CDR3 DNA: TGTGCCACCAGCGGCGAGGGACGGGGAGGAGAGACCCAGTACTTC
V gene: TRBV27; clone size: -; J gene: TRBJ2-7; D gene: -; CDR3 protein: CASRGLAYEQYF; CDR3 DNA: TGTGCCAGCAGAGGGTTGGCCTACGAGCAGTACTTC
V gene: TRBV7-9; clone size: -; J gene: TRBJ2-7; D gene: -; CDR3 protein: CASSPGEYEQYF; CDR3 DNA: TGTGCCAGCAGTCCAGGGGAGTACGAGCAGTACTTC
V gene: TRBV7-2; clone size: -; J gene: TRBJ2-1; D gene: -; CDR3 protein: CASSLVGGGYLYNEQFF; CDR3 DNA: TGTGCCAGCAGCTTAGTAGGCGGCGGTTACCTCTACAATGAGCAGTTCTTC
V gene: TRBV29-1; clone size: -; J gene: TRBJ1-2; D gene: -; CDR3 protein: CSVSRQSNYGYTF; CDR3 DNA: TGCAGCGTTTCAAGACAGTCTAACTATGGCTACACCTTC
V gene: TRBV5-4; clone size: -; J gene: TRBJ2-4; D gene: -; CDR3 protein: CASSLQGLENIQYF; CDR3 DNA: TGTGCCAGCAGCTTGCAGGGGTTGGAAAACATTCAGTACTTC
V gene: TRBV5-5; clone size: -; J gene: TRBJ2-2; D gene: -; CDR3 protein: CASSSTHRNTGELFF; CDR3 DNA: TGTGCCAGCAGCTCGACTCATCGGAACACCGGGGAGCTGTTTTTT
V gene: TRBV15; clone size: -; J gene: TRBJ2-1; D gene: -; CDR3 protein: CATSRDRAASTMKQFF; CDR3 DNA: TGTGCCACCAGCAGAGATCGGGCGGCTAGTACAATGAAGCAGTTCTTC
V gene: TRBV7-2; clone size: -; J gene: TRBJ2-3; D gene: TRBD2; CDR3 protein: CASTHRGGPTDTQYF; CDR3 DNA: TGTGCCAGCACCCACCGCGGGGGACCCACAGATACGCAGTATTTT
V gene: TRBV7-9; clone size: -; J gene: TRBJ2-4; D gene: TRBD1; CDR3 protein: CASSSTGAFAKNIQYF; CDR3 DNA: TGTGCCAGCAGCTCGACAGGGGCCTTTGCCAAAAACATTCAGTACTTC